This TCR beta chain was recovered during a study of blood T cell repertoires in COVID-19. Some clones are missing from TCRdb's copy, which holds only in-frame ones; the method was immunoSEQ multiplex PCR. The data contain about 200,000 clones, approximately 80% of them seen just once; the ten biggest clones take up roughly 13%. The CDR3 sequence is 15 residues long. V lost 2 bases to trimming and J lost 2 bases; unmatched junction nucleotides: 6. Germline CDR1 is MNHNY and CDR2 is SVGAGI (reference sequence). The chain employs TRBV6-6 and TRBJ2-7; 7 nucleotides align to TRBD2. The clonotype originates from a human donor in a cohort sampled during active COVID-19. Sequences were obtained from peripheral blood. The CDR3 sequence is CASSYGAGAAYEQYF. The CDR3 DNA reads as TGTGCCAGCAGTTACGGGGCGGGAGCGGCCTACGAGCAGTACTTC.